The 3 T cell receptor beta chains below come from one sample, sequenced in a study of T cell responses to AZD1222 COVID-19 vaccine. TCRdb's copy holds only in-frame clones and misses some; the assay was immunoSEQ multiplex PCR. This table has roughly 190,000 clones, 85% to 95% appearing once. The source material was peripheral blood, sampled on day 0 of AZD1222 vaccination. The receptors were sampled from an adult in good health.

The rearrangement uses TRBV4-2 and TRBJ2-5, with a tentative D call TRBD1 (6 bases). The CDR3 sequence is 14 residues long. The V end lost 0 bases, the J end lost 3 bases, and 8 bases lay between the germline ends. Germline V lookup: CDR1 LGHNA, CDR2 YNFKEQ. In nucleotides, the CDR3 is TGTGCCAGCAGCCAAGAGTACAGGGAAGAGACCCAGTACTTC. Its protein is CASSQEYREETQYF.

This sequence joins TRBV9 and TRBJ1-5; no reliable D call. This CDR3 is 19 amino acids long. Trimming removed 0 bases at V and 0 bases at J, with 19 bases between. The germline V gene has CDR1 SGDLS and CDR2 YYNGEE. CDR3 protein: CASSVENLTDQPSNQPQHF. The CDR3 nucleotides are TGTGCCAGCAGCGTAGAAAACCTCACGGACCAACCTAGCAATCAGCCCCAGCATTTT.

The chain employs TRBV5-1 and TRBJ1-5; tentative D call: TRBD1 (5 bases). CDR1 SGHRS and CDR2 YFSETQ come from the germline V gene. Trimming left V 4 bases short and J 0 bases short, with 11 bases between. The CDR3 spans 15 residues. CDR3: CASSVLGGSNQPQHF. In DNA, the CDR3 is TGCGCCAGCAGCGTTCTGGGGGGTAGCAATCAGCCCCAGCATTTT.